Sequencing of this TCR beta chain was carried out in a study of PD-1 blockade in classical Hodgkin lymphoma. General study results and limits: Excluded were patients who started nivolumab under 1 year after ASCT, a group that had lower diversity.

Assay: immunoSEQ multiplex PCR; the TCRdb copy retains only in-frame clones and omits some. The sample records about 44,000 clones, about 70% being singletons. This clone was observed at least ten times. Its matching antigen is unknown. Time point here: cycle 4 day 1 (C4D1), after less than 7 weeks of nivolumab. Each of the patients experienced relapse following autologous stem cell transplantation, and their brentuximab vedotin exposure differed. The sequence derives from a human donor with classical Hodgkin lymphoma. The specimen was peripheral blood mononuclear cells (PBMCs), collected before the fourth cycle of nivolumab.

CDR3 in DNA: TGTGCCAGCAGCGTAGTCGCAGGGAACACCGGGGAGCTGTTTTTT. It encodes CASSVVAGNTGELFF. The rearrangement joins TRBV9 to TRBJ2-2; D not certain. The V gene's germline CDR1 is SGDLS and CDR2 YYNGEE. V gave up 0 bases and J gave up 1 base, with 7 bases separating them. The CDR3 runs to 15 residues.